A single sample gave rise to the 21 T cell receptor beta chains below, sequenced in a study of blood T cell repertoires in COVID-19. The protocol was immunoSEQ multiplex PCR, while the TCRdb copy is restricted to in-frame clones and leaves out a portion. Here the sample spans 100,000 to 120,000 clones, 81% being singletons. Sequencing used peripheral blood. The receptors here all came from a man older than 75 with acute or convalescent COVID-19.

V is TRBV5-1 and J is TRBJ2-7, with 9 bases that match TRBD1. CDR1 and CDR2 (germline): SGHRS, YFSETQ. The CDR3 totals 15 residues. The J segment lost 6 bases and the V segment lost 0 bases, leaving 7 bases of the junction unmatched. The CDR3 DNA sequence: TGCGCCAGCAGCTTGGTCCCGGGACAGGGCACCGAGCAGTACTTC. Translated: CASSLVPGQGTEQYF.

The DNA for the CDR3 is TGTGCCAGCAGTTCTATGGCGGGAGGATCCTACAATGAGCAGTTCTTC. This codes for CASSSMAGGSYNEQFF. This chain uses TRBV27 with TRBJ2-1; 8 bases are a match to TRBD2. The CDR3 totals 16 residues. The V and J ends lost 4 bases and 1 base, in that order; junction bases with no gene match: 6. Germline-derived CDR1 and CDR2 are MNHEY and SMNVEV (reference sequence).

The V gene is TRBV7-9, the J gene TRBJ1-1; D remains ambiguous. CDR1 and CDR2 (germline): SEHNR, FQNEAQ (reference sequence). Trimming took 9 bases from V and 7 from J, leaving 15 bases between them. The CDR3 totals 12 residues. The CDR3 region has the DNA TGTGCCAGTTCTAGCGGGCCGCGTGAAGCTTTCTTT. Protein product: CASSSGPREAFF.

There are many counts of this clone. The V call is TRBV20-1, the J call TRBJ2-7; tentatively, D is TRBD1 (5 bases). CDR3 length: 12 amino acids. CDR1 and CDR2 (germline): DFQATT, SNEGSKA (reference sequence). V lost 3 bases and J 2 bases, leaving 8 bases between the germline ends. The CDR3 bases are TGCAGTGCTAGTAAGACAGCCTACGAGCAGTACTTC. As protein: CSASKTAYEQYF.

The J gene is TRBJ1-5, the V gene TRBV10-3; 11 bases fit TRBD1. Germline V CDR1 and CDR2: ENHRY, SYGVKD. V gave up 10 bases and J gave up 7 bases; unmatched junction bases: 6. CDR3 length: 13 residues. The CDR3 sequence is CATGQGDGQPQHF. In nucleotides, the CDR3 is TGTGCCACGGGACAGGGGGACGGGCAGCCCCAGCATTTT.

This clone was seen a few times. The V gene is TRBV5-1, the J gene TRBJ2-7, with 8 bases aligning to TRBD1. Losses at the gene ends were 3 bases for V and 6 bases for J; bases not matched to a gene: 8. The CDR3 covers 14 residues. Germline V gene sequence: CDR1 SGHRS, CDR2 YFSETQ. DNA for the CDR3: TGCGCCAGCAGCTCAGGACAGGGAGTCGCCGAGCAGTACTTC. It specifies CASSSGQGVAEQYF.

The gene calls are TRBV2 and TRBJ1-5; D uncertain. V lost 6 bases to trimming and J lost 1 base, with 10 bases between them. There are 14 residues in the CDR3. From germline, CDR1 is SNHLY and CDR2 FYNNEI. CDR3 DNA sequence: TGTGCCAGCAGAGAGGGCTACAGCAATCAGCCCCAGCATTTT. Protein sequence: CASREGYSNQPQHF. Drawing the rest from reference TRBV2 and TRBJ1-5, the complete variable domain is EPEVTQTPSHQVTQMGQEVILRCVPISNHLYFYWYRQILGQKVEFLVSFYNNEISEKSEIFDDQFSVERPDGSNFTLKIRSTKLEDSAMYFCASREGYSNQPQHFGDGTRLSIL.

This clone was picked up one time. This chain uses TRBV19 with TRBJ1-4; D is ambiguous. The length of the CDR3 is 17 residues. Germline V lookup: CDR1 LNHDA, CDR2 SQIVND (reference sequence). V lost 8 bases to trimming and J lost 0 bases, with 19 bases between them. The CDR3 spells CASGRYGSLTTNEKLFF. The CDR3 bases are TGTGCCAGTGGCCGCTATGGGAGTCTAACAACTAATGAAAAACTGTTTTTT.

This clone was seen a handful of times. The genes are TRBV18 and TRBJ1-2; unclear D gene. In germline, CDR1 is KGHSH, CDR2 LQKENI. V lost 3 bases and J lost 2, with 7 bases in between. The CDR3 runs 13 residues. In DNA, the CDR3 is TGTGCCAGCTCACCCGGACTGAACTATGGCTACACCTTC. It encodes CASSPGLNYGYTF. Based on the CDR3 plus reference TRBV18 and TRBJ1-2, the full variable domain is NAGVMQNPRHLVRRRGQEARLRCSPMKGHSHVYWYRQLPEEGLKFMVYLQKENIIDESGMPKERFSAEFPKEGPSILRIQQVVRGDSAAYFCASSPGLNYGYTFGSGTRLTVV.

The V gene is TRBV27, the J gene TRBJ1-5; D perhaps matches TRBD1 (6 bases). This CDR3 has 17 amino acids. V was cut by 5 bases and J by 10 bases, with 27 bases left in between. Per the germline V gene, CDR1 is MNHEY and CDR2 is SMNVEV (reference sequence). The DNA of the CDR3 is TGTGCCAGCAGTCCTCGCGCCGACAACAGGGATCCCTCTCCCCAGCATTTT. Protein product: CASSPRADNRDPSPQHF.

This chain joins TRBV7-8 and TRBJ1-5, with D uncertain. Trimming removed 3 bases from V and 0 bases from J, with 9 bases in between. This CDR3 is 15 amino acids long. Germline loops: CDR1 SGHVS, CDR2 FQNEAQ. The CDR3 DNA reads TGTGCCAGCAGCTTCGAGCCATATAGCAATCAGCCCCAGCATTTT. Encoded protein: CASSFEPYSNQPQHF.

The V call is TRBV27, the J call TRBJ2-1; 7 bases agree with TRBD1. The junction had 8 bases not matched to a gene; V was cut back by 4 bases and J by 8 bases. CDR1 and CDR2 (germline): MNHEY, SMNVEV (reference sequence). This CDR3 is built from 14 residues. Written as DNA, the CDR3 is TGTGCCAGCAGTTCGAGACAGGGTGTCGATGAGCAGTTCTTC. It translates to CASSSRQGVDEQFF.

The CDR3 nucleotides are TGTGCCAGCAGCCGCGGGACTCTTGCATACGAGCAGTACTTC. Residues: CASSRGTLAYEQYF. V and J are TRBV7-6 and TRBJ2-7, with a weak D call TRBD2 (6 bases). The germline V gene encodes CDR1 SGHVS and CDR2 FNYEAQ. Trimming removed 5 bases from V and 4 bases from J, with 15 bases in between. This CDR3 contains 14 residues.

The V call is TRBV28, the J call TRBJ2-7; TRBD1 is a possible D gene (6 bases). Germline lookup yields CDR1 MDHEN and CDR2 SYDVKM. V was trimmed by 6 bases and J by 3 bases, leaving 9 bases between them. The CDR3 sequence is 12 residues long. The CDR3 nucleotides are TGTGCCAGCAGGGACAGTCTCTACGAGCAGTACTTC. It encodes CASRDSLYEQYF.

The genes are TRBV27 and TRBJ2-7; perhaps TRBD1 as D (5 bases). There are 15 residues in the CDR3. Trimming cost V 5 bases and J 0 bases, with 14 bases left between them. CDR1 is MNHEY and CDR2 is SMNVEV in the germline V gene (reference sequence). The CDR3: CASSPTDISSYEQYF. CDR3 nucleotide sequence: TGTGCCAGCAGTCCTACGGACATCAGCTCCTACGAGCAGTACTTC.

This chain joins TRBV12-3 or TRBV12-4 and TRBJ2-3; TRBD2 is a possible D gene (5 bases). The CDR3 is 13 residues long. Between the trimmed V and J ends, which lost 7 bases and 3 bases, there was a span of 11 bases. CDR3 sequence: CASTLLATDTQYF. The CDR3 DNA is TGTGCCAGCACTCTTCTAGCAACAGATACGCAGTATTTT.

The chain couples TRBV7-2 to TRBJ1-2; D gene uncertain. The V gene's germline CDR1 is SGHTA and CDR2 FQGNSA. This CDR3 is built from 15 residues. Trimming took off 1 base at V and 8 bases at J, with 17 bases between the two ends. This chain's CDR3 is CASSLDLRELRGYTF. CDR3 coding DNA: TGTGCCAGCAGCTTAGATCTCCGGGAATTACGGGGCTACACCTTC.

This CDR3 is CASSYYRGNFYEQYF. The CDR3 DNA sequence: TGTGCCAGCAGTTACTACAGGGGAAACTTCTACGAGCAGTACTTC. The chain combines TRBV6-5 with TRBJ2-7; 7 nucleotides align to TRBD1. The V segment lost 1 base and the J segment 3 bases; nucleotides outside the gene matches: 6. CDR3 length: 15 amino acids. The germline gives CDR1 MNHEY, CDR2 SVGAGI.

This clone turned up a few times. This chain's CDR3 is CAWSVAGLPNTEAFF. The DNA for the CDR3 is TGTGCCTGGAGTGTGGCAGGGCTACCGAACACTGAAGCTTTCTTT. The chain links TRBV30 to TRBJ1-1; tentatively, D is TRBD1 (5 bases). CDR1 and CDR2 from the germline V gene are GTSNPN and SVGIG (reference sequence). Between the trimmed V and J ends, which lost 0 bases and 1 base, there was a span of 12 bases. CDR3 length: 15 amino acids. Based on the CDR3 plus reference TRBV30 and TRBJ1-1, the full variable domain is SQTIHQWPATLVQPVGSPLSLECTVEGTSNPNLYWYRQAAGRGLQLLFYSVGIGQISSEVPQNLSASRPQDRQFILSSKKLLLSDSGFYLCAWSVAGLPNTEAFFGQGTRLTVV.

This clone was seen once. The rearrangement links TRBV11-3 to TRBJ2-7; 9 positions agree with TRBD1. Germline values: CDR1 SGHNT, CDR2 YENEEA. The CDR3 sequence is 14 residues long. The trim removed 5 bases at V and 5 bases at J, leaving 7 bases unmatched. In DNA form, the CDR3 reads TGTGCCAGCAGCCCAGGGACAGGGAACGACGAGCAGTACTTC. Its protein product is CASSPGTGNDEQYF.

This clone was observed a few times. The chain combines TRBV3-1 (or the pseudogene TRBV3-2) with TRBJ2-7; D is uncertain. Germline V gene lookup returns CDR1 LGHDT and CDR2 YNNKEL (reference sequence). The CDR3 length is 14 residues. The germline V and J ends were trimmed by 0 bases and 0 bases, with 6 bases remaining between them. The CDR3 region is CASSQESTSYEQYF. CDR3 sequence (DNA): TGTGCCAGCAGCCAAGAGTCTACCTCCTACGAGCAGTACTTC.